A selection of T cell receptor beta chains follows, all from one sample in a study of blood T cell repertoires in COVID-19. Sequenced by immunoSEQ multiplex PCR; TCRdb stores in-frame clones only, minus some. This sample has approximately 300,000 clones; about nine tenths occur once, and the top ten carry over 2%. Source material: PBMCs or T cells enriched from blood (not recorded which). These receptors all come from a young woman who had recovered from COVID-19. Both conserved end residues are part of each CDR3. The order of the fields is V gene, clone size, J gene, CDR3 protein. Clone size, where shown, is once, few, many, or a class for clones that have expanded.

v_gene: TRBV27
abundance: .
j_gene: TRBJ2-3
CDR3aa: CASSLRNSGTDTQYF

v_gene: TRBV30
abundance: few
j_gene: TRBJ2-2
CDR3aa: CAWSPGTNTGELFF

v_gene: TRBV25-1
abundance: .
j_gene: TRBJ1-4
CDR3aa: CASSVSGGGEKLFF

v_gene: TRBV5-8
abundance: .
j_gene: TRBJ2-2
CDR3aa: CAFSGERGAPNTGELFF

v_gene: TRBV28
abundance: .
j_gene: TRBJ2-7
CDR3aa: CASSRHQGGEQYF

v_gene: TRBV30
abundance: .
j_gene: TRBJ1-1
CDR3aa: CAWTGQGNTEAFF

v_gene: TRBV11-3
abundance: .
j_gene: TRBJ2-5
CDR3aa: CASSLDRRAGQETQYF

v_gene: TRBV10-3
abundance: .
j_gene: TRBJ2-7
CDR3aa: CATTSGRIGLQYF

v_gene: TRBV6-5
abundance: .
j_gene: TRBJ2-3
CDR3aa: CASSRLAGGTDTQYF

v_gene: TRBV10-3
abundance: .
j_gene: TRBJ2-1
CDR3aa: CAIRTGLAGDNDEQFF

v_gene: TRBV7-2
abundance: .
j_gene: TRBJ2-2
CDR3aa: CASSLRNRQGNTGELFF

v_gene: TRBV10-1
abundance: .
j_gene: TRBJ2-1
CDR3aa: CASSGSGSNSYNEQFF

v_gene: TRBV3-1/TRBV3-2
abundance: .
j_gene: TRBJ2-7
CDR3aa: CASRTTGASNEQYF

v_gene: TRBV27
abundance: .
j_gene: TRBJ1-2
CDR3aa: CASSPTDRGFGYTF

v_gene: TRBV7-2
abundance: .
j_gene: TRBJ2-7
CDR3aa: CASSFRTGSYEQYF

v_gene: TRBV6-5
abundance: once
j_gene: TRBJ2-7
CDR3aa: CASSYSVYPLYEQYF

v_gene: TRBV5-8
abundance: .
j_gene: TRBJ1-5
CDR3aa: CASSPTLGGRQNQPQHF

v_gene: TRBV7-9
abundance: .
j_gene: TRBJ1-2
CDR3aa: CASSGVSRGYGYTF

v_gene: TRBV11-3
abundance: .
j_gene: TRBJ2-7
CDR3aa: CASSPRDISYEQYF

v_gene: TRBV4-1
abundance: .
j_gene: TRBJ2-3
CDR3aa: CASSLLTGQTQYF

v_gene: TRBV5-1
abundance: few
j_gene: TRBJ1-2
CDR3aa: CASSLNSDRAGGYTF

v_gene: TRBV6-5
abundance: .
j_gene: TRBJ1-6
CDR3aa: CASSAAMGSPLHF

v_gene: TRBV7-8
abundance: once
j_gene: TRBJ2-7
CDR3aa: CASTLIGPGLAGGEQYF

v_gene: TRBV11-3
abundance: .
j_gene: TRBJ2-5
CDR3aa: CASSLRTFQETQYF

v_gene: TRBV7-8
abundance: .
j_gene: TRBJ1-5
CDR3aa: CASSPPLRTSVNQPQHF

v_gene: TRBV6-5
abundance: once
j_gene: TRBJ2-7
CDR3aa: CASSLTGGASYEQYF

v_gene: TRBV28
abundance: .
j_gene: TRBJ2-7
CDR3aa: CASSPDRVLDEQYF

v_gene: TRBV25-1
abundance: .
j_gene: TRBJ2-1
CDR3aa: CASSPVWEGLYNEQFF

v_gene: TRBV12-3/TRBV12-4
abundance: .
j_gene: TRBJ1-1
CDR3aa: CASSFGARAFF